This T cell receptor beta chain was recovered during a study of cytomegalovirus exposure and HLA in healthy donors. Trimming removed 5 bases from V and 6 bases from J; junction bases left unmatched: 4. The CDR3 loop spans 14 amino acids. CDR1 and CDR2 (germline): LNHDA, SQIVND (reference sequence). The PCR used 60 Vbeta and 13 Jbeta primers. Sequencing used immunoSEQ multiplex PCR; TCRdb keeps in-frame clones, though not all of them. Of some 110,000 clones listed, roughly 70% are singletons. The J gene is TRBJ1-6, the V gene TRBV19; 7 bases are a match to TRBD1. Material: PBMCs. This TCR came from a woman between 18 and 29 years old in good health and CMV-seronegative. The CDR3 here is CASSSGGSNSPLHF. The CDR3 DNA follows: TGTGCCAGTAGTTCAGGGGGTAGTAATTCACCCCTCCACTTT.